This paragraph reports one T cell receptor beta chain. What it recognizes is unknown. The data stem from a study of T cell responses to AZD1222 COVID-19 vaccine. Points from the study as a whole: Breadth and depth of Spike-specific TCRs rose after two AZD1222 doses.

The CDR3 has 16 residues. CDR1 is LNHDA, CDR2 SQIVND, per germline (reference sequence). The germline V and J ends were trimmed by 9 bases and 3 bases, with 21 bases remaining between them. Data came from immunoSEQ multiplex PCR; TCRdb stores just in-frame clones and leaves some out. The table lists about 140,000 clones, 80% to 90% of them singletons. The TCR sequence derives from an adult in good health. Material: peripheral blood, obtained on day 0 of AZD1222 vaccination. This chain links TRBV19 with TRBJ1-5; perhaps TRBD1 as D (6 bases). The CDR3 spells CASSWGAPTDNQPQHF. The CDR3 DNA follows: TGTGCCAGCAGTTGGGGGGCCCCCACCGACAATCAGCCCCAGCATTTT.